This T cell receptor beta chain comes out of a study of regulatory T cells in long-lasting Graves disease. The CDR3 totals 16 residues. The ends lost 0 bases at V and 0 bases at J; junction bases unmatched: 2. Germline values: CDR1 SGHRS, CDR2 YFSETQ. Arm-PCR with iRepertoire HTBI primers amplified the CDR3 regions for these TCR beta libraries. Via MiXCR, TCRdb re-called the multiplex PCR reads, giving one row per CDR3 protein. The table shows approximately 350,000 distinct CDR3 sequences, with 12% occurring only once. Indicated time point: newly diagnosed GD, antithyroid drugs for less than 3 months. With RNA extracted from PBMCs as input, the TCR library was made. This clonotype has a count of ten or more. The data were also submitted as part of a second study, on T cells in Graves' hyperthyroidism and ophthalmopathy. That source notes: Participants, patients aged 18 to 65, had newly diagnosed hyperthyroidism with a duration under 2 months. The study used the HTBI primer set for a first-round RT-PCR of the TCR CDR3.

This sequence joins TRBV5-1 and TRBJ2-1; TRBD2 matches 8 bases. The sequence was collected from a woman younger than 35 with Graves disease. The sequenced sample was peripheral blood mononuclear cells (PBMCs), obtained at new diagnosis, from a patient treated with antithyroid drugs. For the CDR3, the DNA is TGCGCCAGCAGCTTGGTACTAGCGGACTCCTACAATGAGCAGTTCTTC. The encoded protein is CASSLVLADSYNEQFF.